A single T cell receptor (beta chain) is shown here with its context. This clone was seen a few times. The antigen this receptor binds is unknown. No per-base quality is available; no much larger clone lies one base away. This sample is drawn from a study of blood T cell repertoires in COVID-19 (dated by TCRdb to 2020 to 2021). About the full investigation: Samples from collaborators originated in the United States, Italy and Spain and spanned both the acute and convalescent phases of COVID-19. Subjects who had been exposed to COVID-19, were actively infected with it, or had recovered from it provided the deeply sampled blood TCRbeta repertoires that made up the dataset. Sample metadata almost always included a de-identified subject ID, COVID-19 status, age in years and sex. Where available, HLA class I and class II types were taken from metadata supplied by the sample provider and were not determined by assay-based typing. A freely available public database, intended as a resource for researchers studying the immune response to SARS-CoV-2, is where the repertoires were released. The prospective study material was composed of cDNA or gDNA derived from T cells, B-cell-depleted T cells, or PBMCs. The samples were drawn from the first 160 participants of the ongoing ImmuneRACE study and from some 1,300 subjects provided by 6 global collaborators. General conclusions and limits of the study: The quantity of clinical and demographic metadata differed by source and by participant and was supplied without curation.

Looking up the germline V gene yields CDR1 LGHNA and CDR2 YNFKEQ. From its cysteine to its phenylalanine, the CDR3 spans 15 amino acids. Only CDR3 DNA is held: 45 bases, read in frame from base 1. V is shortened by 8 bases, J by 0 bases, and the region joining them spans 16 bases. TCRbeta CDR3 regions were amplified from genomic DNA using the immunoSEQ Assay, a bias-controlled multiplex PCR. Processing in the source paper ran as follows. Within the assay, amplification of reference gene primers was used to estimate how many nucleated cells each sample contained. Sequence reads were collapsed and filtered to measure the absolute abundance of every unique TCRbeta CDR3 rearrangement. For each sample, productive Simpson clonality was calculated by taking the square root of Simpson's diversity index across productive rearrangements. In its TCRdb copy, this immuneACCESS table keeps in-frame sequences only and misses some clones. Where compared with another copy, unresolved V genes explain less than half of these, and the others have no known cause. D and trimming were read from the DNA, whereas the V and J calls and clone size are those reported in that table. The sample table holds about 120,000 clones, of which approximately 85% were seen once. Just over 5.5% of the sample belongs to the ten largest clones.

One collaborating source in Seattle enrolled patients during active infection and followed them longitudinally through the course of disease. Each collaborating institution followed its own protocols to collect whole blood in K2EDTA tubes. For TCRbeta analysis, collaborator samples were shipped as frozen whole blood, as isolated PBMCs, or as DNA extracted from either sample type. The chain uses TRBV4-2 and TRBJ2-5; TRBD1 is possibly the D segment (6 matching bases). The TCR originated in a woman aged 55 to 70 with COVID-19, enrolled during active disease. Sequencing input: peripheral blood. The encoded CDR3 is CASSQTTGNQETQYF. The DNA sequence reads TGTGCCAGCTCACAGACTACAGGGAACCAAGAGACCCAGTACTTC.